What follows is one T cell receptor (beta chain) and its context. Antigen unknown. The sample comes from a study of human T cells and chemical hapten exposure. Study as a whole: A 2 cm by 2 cm inner upper arm patch received 2% DPC for sensitization. The patch tests put 0.01% DPC on the skin of the upper back and were read 6 days later. Study-wide results and limits: More PT1 expanded TCRs went with higher patch test scores. The study found that DPC sensitization did not change TCRs above 1 in 1000 frequency.

Germline V CDR1 and CDR2: MNHEY, SVGEGT. V lost 8 bases to trimming and J lost 7 bases, with 14 bases between them. The CDR3 contains 13 residues. In TCRdb, the RACE reads were re-called with MiXCR into one record per CDR3 protein. The sample shows roughly 380,000 distinct CDR3 sequences, about 6% of them seen only once. Documented time point: patch test 2, 6 weeks after DPC sensitization. The treatment denotes: therapeutic diphenylcyclopropenone sensitization with weekly scalp DPC. The chain combines TRBV6-2 or TRBV6-3 with TRBJ2-2; TRBD2 might be the D (6 bases). Sequencing was performed on whole blood, taken in connection with sensitization to the hapten diphenylcyclopropenone (DPC). This TCR derives from a woman younger than 30 with alopecia areata. Some clones in this sample may be carry-over from other donors' samples. The CDR3 is CASRGSTIGELFF. Written as DNA, the CDR3 is TGTGCCAGCCGGGGGTCTACTATCGGGGAGCTGTTTTTT.